The entry below describes one TCR beta chain. The antigen is unknown. This record comes from a study of blood T cells in healthy people across ages. Regarding the study as a whole: The donors' CMV status was not determined, possibly confounding changes in expanded clonotypes.

The trim removed 7 bases at V and 4 bases at J, leaving 12 bases unmatched. The CDR3 loop spans 16 amino acids. PCR was performed a second time for 7 to 11 cycles using a sample-barcoded 5' primer and a J-beta primer mix. TCRdb re-called the 5' RACE reads with MiXCR, one entry per CDR3 protein. This table has roughly 1.5 million distinct CDR3 sequences, 40% to 45% appearing once. Sample: blood. This rearrangement joins TRBV12-3 or TRBV12-4 to TRBJ2-1, with TRBD2 matching 8 bases. This TCR derives from a young woman in good health. The CDR3 here is CASNWEGGRLYNEQFF. Here the CDR3 DNA reads TGTGCCAGCAATTGGGAGGGCGGGAGGTTATACAATGAGCAGTTCTTC.